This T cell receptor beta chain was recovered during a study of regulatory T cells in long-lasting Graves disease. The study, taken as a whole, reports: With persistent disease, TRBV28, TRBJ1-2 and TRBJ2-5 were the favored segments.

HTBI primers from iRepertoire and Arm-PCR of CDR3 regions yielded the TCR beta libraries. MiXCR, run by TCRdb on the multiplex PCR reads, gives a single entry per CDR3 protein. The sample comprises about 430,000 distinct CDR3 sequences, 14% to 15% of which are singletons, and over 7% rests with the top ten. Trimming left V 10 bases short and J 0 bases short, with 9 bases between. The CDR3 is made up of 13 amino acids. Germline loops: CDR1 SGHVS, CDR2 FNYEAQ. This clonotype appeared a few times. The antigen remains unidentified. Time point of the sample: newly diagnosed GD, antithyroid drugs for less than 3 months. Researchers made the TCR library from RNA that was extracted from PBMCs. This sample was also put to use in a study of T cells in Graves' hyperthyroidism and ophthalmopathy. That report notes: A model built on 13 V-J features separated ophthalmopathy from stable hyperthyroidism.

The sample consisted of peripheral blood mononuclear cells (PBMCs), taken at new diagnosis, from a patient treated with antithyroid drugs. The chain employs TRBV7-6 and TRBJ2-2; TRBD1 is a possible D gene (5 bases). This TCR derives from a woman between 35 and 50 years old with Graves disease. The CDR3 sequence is CATTGSNTGELFF. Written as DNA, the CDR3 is TGTGCCACCACAGGATCGAACACCGGGGAGCTGTTTTTT.